The rows below give T cell receptor beta chains drawn from one sample of a study of cytomegalovirus exposure and HLA in healthy donors. Libraries were prepared by immunoSEQ multiplex PCR; TCRdb keeps only in-frame clonotypes and omits some of them. The sample has 110,000 or so clones; around two thirds are singletons. Source material: PBMCs. These receptors were taken from a human donor in good health. CDR3s include the opening cysteine and the closing phenylalanine or tryptophan. The D gene is left open where the match is weak. Size is omitted from some rows. Given values are once, few, many or a class for expanded clones.

V gene	D gene	J gene	clone size	CDR3 DNA	CDR3 protein
TRBV28	TRBD1	TRBJ2-7	.	TGTGCCAGCAGCTCGACAGGGCCCACCTACGAGCAGTACTTC	CASSSTGPTYEQYF
TRBV28	.	TRBJ2-7	once	TGTGCCAGCAGTTTTGTGGTCTACGAGCAGTACTTC	CASSFVVYEQYF
TRBV4-1	.	TRBJ1-6	.	TGCGCCAGCAGCATGACAGCGAGGAGCTCCTATAATTCACCCCTCCACTTT	CASSMTARSSYNSPLHF
TRBV7-2	.	TRBJ2-1	.	TGTGCCAGCAGCTTAGCGCGTGTGAATGAGCAGTTCTTC	CASSLARVNEQFF
TRBV30	.	TRBJ1-2	.	TGTGCCTGGAGTGCCCAGGTTCGGGGGGGCTACACCTTC	CAWSAQVRGGYTF
TRBV6-6	TRBD1	TRBJ2-2	few	TGTGCCAGCAGTCAAGGAAAACAGGGGTTCGGGGAGCTGTTTTTT	CASSQGKQGFGELFF
TRBV5-6	.	TRBJ1-2	.	TGTGCCAGCAGCCCGGGGGGCCAGGGCGGAATCGGCTACACCTTC	CASSPGGQGGIGYTF
TRBV19	.	TRBJ2-3	.	TGTGCCAGTAGTACACAGGTTACGCAGTATTTT	CASSTQVTQYF
TRBV5-1	.	TRBJ2-7	.	TGCGCCAGTCGGAGGGACAGATCCTACGAGCAGTACTTC	CASRRDRSYEQYF
TRBV9	.	TRBJ2-7	.	TGTGCCAGCAGCGCAACAGGGTGGGTGGCGGGCGAGCAGTACTTC	CASSATGWVAGEQYF
TRBV2	TRBD1	TRBJ1-3	.	TGTGCCAGCAGAGAACAGGGGTTCTCTGGAAACACCATATATTTT	CASREQGFSGNTIYF
TRBV10-3	TRBD1	TRBJ2-7	.	TGTGCCATCAGTCAGGCCGACAGGGCCGGTTCCTACGAGCAGTACTTC	CAISQADRAGSYEQYF
TRBV7-2	.	TRBJ2-5	.	TGTGCCAGCAGCTTAGCGCGAGGACTCGAAGAGACCCAGTACTTC	CASSLARGLEETQYF
TRBV10-3	.	TRBJ2-3	.	TGTGCCACTGGGACTTCGTCTAGCACAGATACGCAGTATTTT	CATGTSSSTDTQYF
TRBV28	.	TRBJ1-2	.	TGTGCCACTAGCCCTAGGGATGGCTACACCTTC	CATSPRDGYTF
TRBV19	.	TRBJ1-5	.	TGTGCCAGTAGTACCCTTGACAGCTCCTATAGCAATCAGCCCCAGCATTTT	CASSTLDSSYSNQPQHF
TRBV7-9	.	TRBJ1-1	.	TGTGCCAGCATCCAGGGGACGAACACTGAAGCTTTCTTT	CASIQGTNTEAFF
TRBV7-7	.	TRBJ2-2	few	TGTGCCAGCAGCGCCGATAGCGCTGGGGAGCTGTTTTTT	CASSADSAGELFF
TRBV28	TRBD2	TRBJ2-7	.	TGTGCCAGCAGTGTTAGCGGGAGGCTCTACGAGCAGTACTTC	CASSVSGRLYEQYF
TRBV23-1	.	TRBJ1-5	.	TGCGCCACCCAAGGGGTAGATAGCAATCAGCCCCAGCATTTT	CATQGVDSNQPQHF
TRBV2	TRBD1	TRBJ1-2	.	TGTGCCAGCGTCCCGGGACAGGGGAGCTATGGCTACACCTTC	CASVPGQGSYGYTF
TRBV27	.	TRBJ1-1	.	TGTGCCAGCAGGACCCTACAGGGCGCCATTGGGGCTTTCTTT	CASRTLQGAIGAFF
TRBV4-1	.	TRBJ1-3	.	TGCGCCAGCAGGGCCATCTCTGGAAACACCATATATTTT	CASRAISGNTIYF
TRBV6-6	TRBD2	TRBJ2-7	few	TGTGCCAGCAGTTATGGACTAGCGGGGTACGAGCAGTACTTC	CASSYGLAGYEQYF
TRBV13	TRBD1	TRBJ1-1	.	TGTGCCAGCAGCTTAGGGTCGACAGGGGGCACTGAAGCTTTCTTT	CASSLGSTGGTEAFF
TRBV9	.	TRBJ2-5	.	TGTGCCAGCAGCGTCTGGGCGGGGCCGCAAGAGACCCAGTACTTC	CASSVWAGPQETQYF
TRBV5-1	.	TRBJ2-2	.	TGCGCCAGCAGCGTGACTCCGGGACTCCTAATCACCGGGGAGCTGTTTTTT	CASSVTPGLLITGELFF
TRBV2	.	TRBJ2-1	once	TGTGCCAGCAGTGAAGGTGGGGCGGGAAGATCCGATGAGCAGTTCTTC	CASSEGGAGRSDEQFF
TRBV2	.	TRBJ1-4	.	TGTGCCAGCAACGTCCAGGCGGGGATTAGTGAAAAACTGTTTTTT	CASNVQAGISEKLFF
TRBV18	.	TRBJ1-1	.	TGTGCCAGCCAAACGGTTCAGGGGAACACTGAAGCTTTCTTT	CASQTVQGNTEAFF
TRBV2	TRBD1	TRBJ1-3	.	TGTGCCAGCGGGACAGCTGGAAACACCATATATTTT	CASGTAGNTIYF
TRBV28	TRBD1	TRBJ1-4	.	TGTGCCAGCAGCCTGACAGGGGGAAGTAGCGAAAAACTGTTTTTT	CASSLTGGSSEKLFF
TRBV28	.	TRBJ2-7	once	TGTGCCAGCAAGGCAGGGATAAGCTACGAGCAGTACTTC	CASKAGISYEQYF
TRBV25-1	.	TRBJ1-2	few	TGTGCCAGCAGTGAATCGGTTGGCTACACCTTC	CASSESVGYTF
TRBV5-5	.	TRBJ2-5	.	TGTGCCAGCAGTCTGCAGGGCGATGAGACCCAGTACTTC	CASSLQGDETQYF
TRBV4-2	TRBD2	TRBJ2-5	.	TGTGCCAGCAGCCCCGGGACTAGCGGGGGGGCCGGTCAAGAGACCCAGTACTTC	CASSPGTSGGAGQETQYF
TRBV18	.	TRBJ2-3	.	TGTGCCAGCTCACCAAGCCTAGTGCCCAACACAGATACGCAGTATTTT	CASSPSLVPNTDTQYF
TRBV4-2	.	TRBJ1-2	few	TGTGCCAGCAGCCAAGCCGGAGCTAACTATGGCTACACCTTC	CASSQAGANYGYTF
TRBV7-7	TRBD1	TRBJ1-3	.	TGTGCCAGCAGCCCGGACAGGAATGGAAACACCATATATTTT	CASSPDRNGNTIYF
TRBV9	.	TRBJ2-3	.	TGTGCCAGCAGCGTAGGGACTCACACAGATACGCAGTATTTT	CASSVGTHTDTQYF
TRBV4-3	.	TRBJ1-1	.	TGCGCCAGCACCAAGTTTGGGGCCCCAGGGGCTTTCTTT	CASTKFGAPGAFF
TRBV19	.	TRBJ2-2	few	TGTGCCAGTAGTGACCCCGGAGGGTCCAAGAGGCGGGAGCTGTTTTTT	CASSDPGGSKRRELFF
TRBV27	.	TRBJ2-1	.	TGTGCCAGCGCCCCGGAGGCTGGCTCCTACAATGAGCAGTTCTTC	CASAPEAGSYNEQFF
TRBV19	.	TRBJ2-5	.	TGTGCCAGTAGGGCCGTCGGGAGCCAAGAGACCCAGTACTTC	CASRAVGSQETQYF
TRBV19	.	TRBJ1-2	few	TGTGCCAGTAGTATTTCCCCCCTAGGGGGAGACGGCTACACCTTC	CASSISPLGGDGYTF
TRBV7-9	.	TRBJ2-7	.	TGTGCCAGCAGCCCTCAAGCTGTCTACGAGCAGTACTTC	CASSPQAVYEQYF
TRBV7-6	.	TRBJ1-4	once	TGTGCCAGCAGCTTATCCAGGGCCCCGAGGAATGAAAAACTGTTTTTT	CASSLSRAPRNEKLFF
TRBV2	TRBD2	TRBJ2-4	.	TGTGCCAGCAGTGAAGTTAGCGGGGGCCTAAACATTCAGTACTTC	CASSEVSGGLNIQYF
TRBV5-1	TRBD2	TRBJ2-7	.	TGCGCCAGCAGCTTGAGGACCGGACTAGCGGGGGCCGACGAGCAGTACTTC	CASSLRTGLAGADEQYF
TRBV7-6	TRBD2	TRBJ2-1	.	TGTGCCAGCGGACGGACTAGCGGGGCGATGGGGGATGAGCAGTTCTTC	CASGRTSGAMGDEQFF
TRBV28	TRBD1	TRBJ2-2	.	TGTGCCAGCTATAACAGGGGGCGGGACACCGGGGAGCTGTTTTTT	CASYNRGRDTGELFF
TRBV2	.	TRBJ2-7	once	TGTGCCAGCAGTGAATACAGGACCTACGAGCAGTACTTC	CASSEYRTYEQYF
TRBV28	.	TRBJ2-5	.	TGTGCCAGCGGGCAGCAACCCGATCAGGAGACCCAGTACTTC	CASGQQPDQETQYF
TRBV19	TRBD1	TRBJ1-2	.	TGTGCCAGTAGATCGACAGGGGACACCTATGGCTACACCTTC	CASRSTGDTYGYTF
TRBV7-9	.	TRBJ1-2	.	TGTGCCAGCAGCTTAGTCCAGGCTTACTATGGCTACACCTTC	CASSLVQAYYGYTF
TRBV7-3	TRBD1	TRBJ2-7	.	TGTGCCAGCAGCCGAGGGGACAGCAACTACGAGCAGTACTTC	CASSRGDSNYEQYF
TRBV6-1	TRBD1	TRBJ1-6	.	TGTGCCAGCAGTGGCCGGACAGGGGGTAATTCACCCCTCCACTTT	CASSGRTGGNSPLHF
TRBV27	TRBD1	TRBJ1-2	.	TGTGCCAGCAGGCCGACAGGGGGCAATGGCTACACCTTC	CASRPTGGNGYTF
TRBV6-1	.	TRBJ1-2	.	TGTGCCAGCAGTGGGACAGCTTATGGCTACACCTTC	CASSGTAYGYTF
TRBV5-6	.	TRBJ1-1	.	TGTGCCAGCAGCCACAGGGTAATGTACACTGAAGCTTTCTTT	CASSHRVMYTEAFF